This T cell receptor beta chain is drawn from a study of OX40 agonist ivuxolimab in advanced cancers. Across the study: Patients received ivuxolimab, an intravenous treatment, every 2 weeks at 0.01 to 10 mg/kg. Participants could have had prior anti-PD-1, anti-PD-L1 or anti-CTLA-4 therapy, and less than 45% had some.

Study outcomes and limitations: Determination of antigen specificity was not performed for the expanded peripheral T cells. Researchers report that CD8+ T cells had, on average, more expanded clones than CD4+.

Some clones are missing from TCRdb's copy, which holds only in-frame ones; the method was immunoSEQ multiplex PCR. Of about 64,000 clones listed, roughly 89% were seen once; the top ten hold 5.2%. The germline V gene encodes CDR1 SGHRS and CDR2 YFSETQ. CDR3 length equals 14 residues. Trimming cost V 0 bases and J 9 bases, with 13 bases left between them. With regard to this clone: Its cognate antigen is unknown.

The input for sequencing was CD4+ or CD8+ T cells sorted from blood, taken in a trial of the OX40 agonist ivuxolimab. This chain joins TRBV5-1 and TRBJ2-1; D ambiguous. This receptor was identified in an adult with an advanced solid tumor such as melanoma, head and neck, liver or kidney cancer. The CDR3 DNA reads TGCGCCAGCAGCTTGGCGTCCCGAGAGGCTGAGCAGTTCTTC. This translates into CASSLASREAEQFF.